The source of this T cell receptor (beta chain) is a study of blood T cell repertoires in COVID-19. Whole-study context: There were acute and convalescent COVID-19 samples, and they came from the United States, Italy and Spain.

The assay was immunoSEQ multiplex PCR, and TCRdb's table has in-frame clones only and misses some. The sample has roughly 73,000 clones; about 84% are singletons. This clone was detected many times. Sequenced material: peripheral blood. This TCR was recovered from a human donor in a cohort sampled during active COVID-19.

CDR3 sequence: CASSFLSQGLSEQYF. In DNA, the CDR3 is TGTGCCAGCAGCTTTCTAAGCCAGGGTCTCTCCGAGCAGTACTTC. The gene calls are TRBV3-1 (or the pseudogene TRBV3-2) and TRBJ2-7; the D gene is possibly TRBD1 (5 bases). Germline CDR1 and CDR2: LGHDT and YNNKEL (reference sequence). The CDR3 has 15 residues. V was trimmed by 5 bases and J by 6 bases, leaving 20 bases between them.